This TCR beta chain was documented in a study of cytomegalovirus exposure and HLA in healthy donors (dated by TCRdb to 2016 to 2017). Concerning the study at large: An earlier analysis of 587 of the donors reported approximately 260 Gb of sequence data and 95 million to 130 million unique TCR beta sequences obtained from about 200 million T cells. An early release that covered some 640 HLA-typed donors contained 300 to 350 gigabases of sequencing data and tens of millions of unique TCR sequences. Of the approximately 400 genotyped donors, roughly 80% fell in the genetic ancestry cluster associated with self-reported Caucasian donors. The aim of the study was to test whether cataloging public T cell receptors could identify signatures of past pathogen exposure. Using immunosequencing, the study profiled T cell repertoires from around 680 subjects and related those repertoires to cytomegalovirus serostatus. In addition to the first cohort of 650 to 800 subjects, a separate validation cohort of 130 or so different subjects was used. To predict cytomegalovirus infection status, the study brought together high-throughput TCR immunosequencing, statistical association of individual TCRs with disease status, and machine learning. A later analysis re-examined previously published TCR beta repertoires from roughly 650 donors and added high-resolution HLA genotyping to investigate patterns of TCR occurrence. In the later analysis, no new phenotypic data were used to find candidate immune exposures; instead, reliance was placed on TCR beta sequences and their occurrence across donors. To decide whether each TCR beta V gene segment behaved as functional or pseudogenic, an earlier analysis of some 600 of the donors relied on high-throughput TCR beta sequencing. Donor age, sex, ethnicity and CMV serostatus were collected together with the repertoire data. A later genetic analysis used genome-wide SNP genotypes for about 55% of the 666 donors, treating that subset as a discovery cohort. Every discovery cohort repertoire had been produced on one sequencing platform. HLA typing included class I and class II loci at four-digit resolution. Typing coverage varied by locus: roughly 629-640 donors for A, B, C, DRB1 and DQB1; approximately 520 for DQA1; more than 600 for DPA1; roughly 470 for DPB1. Roughly five DR-DQ haplotypes were treated as single units for association and clustering because of strong linkage in the cohort. On average, around 240,000 unique TCR beta nucleotide sequences were sequenced per donor among some 430 genotyped donors of the cohort, with about 19% of those sequences being non-productive.

Comment on this clone: Its target antigen remains unknown. Nothing much larger sits one base from this clone, and base qualities are not available.

V sheds 5 bases and J sheds 7 bases, leaving 16 bases between their ends. CDR1 SGHAT and CDR2 FQNNGV are derived from the germline V gene. CDR3 length: 14 amino acids, cysteine to phenylalanine. The only DNA kept is the CDR3, 42 bases in frame from the first base. What the study reported, not specific to this receptor: V-gene and J-gene trimming of TCR beta chains was associated with a missense DCLRE1C variant in a later genetic analysis, and the association was replicated in an independent cohort. In a later analysis, the rate of TCR association differed among HLA loci, with DRB1 alleles having the most associated TCRs and HLA-C alleles having the fewest. Because counts were too low, approximately 15 rarely observed V segments, including chromosome 9 orphons, were excluded from the earlier analysis of fewer than 650 of the donors. This cohort had only TCR beta chains sequenced, and the lack of alpha or paired-chain data limited which features could be detected. According to a later analysis, parvovirus B19, influenza, CMV and Epstein-Barr virus appeared linked to several top co-occurrence clusters. The study listed 170 or so TCR beta chains as associated with cytomegalovirus. Cytomegalovirus status was reported to be diagnosed by the classifier with high specificity and sensitivity in both the original and validation cohorts. Most TCR sequences were seen in very few donors, while some public TCRs were found in many individuals. Presence/absence analyses assumed roughly uniform sequencing depth across donors, an assumption that may not hold. According to a later genetic analysis, donors in an Asian-associated ancestry cluster had fewer N-insertions in productive TCRs than the roughly 660-donor mean. Immune exposure information for the cohort was limited to CMV serostatus. In a later analysis, HLA-associated TCR beta chains were found to be more clonally expanded and to have lower generation probabilities than equally common non-associated chains. In an earlier analysis of a few hundred of the donors, most TCR beta V segments were observed in productive rearrangements about 87% or about 30% of the time, broadly matching IMGT annotations. Strong co-occurrence of HLA alleles, especially DR and DQ, made assigning TCR associations to individual alleles difficult. In vitro tests confirmed that a few of the cytomegalovirus-associated TCR beta chains recognize cytomegalovirus antigens. Because some donors lacked HLA typing at each locus, the association tests relied only on the typed subset. The authors suggested that the approach could potentially be extended to other disease states and immunological phenotypes. Correlated functional status among segregating V segments might be attributable to linkage disequilibrium, but an unknown experimental factor could not be ruled out. Some IMGT-functional V segments, including TRBV6-2 and TRBV6-3, could not be told apart with the 87-base-pair reads, so those segments were excluded. A cluster of highly shared sequence variants was judged likely to be a technical artifact of the sequencing pipeline. At a false discovery rate of 0.05, a later analysis linked around 17,000 TCR beta sequences to specific HLA alleles. A later analysis found that most CMV-associated TCR beta chains appeared HLA-restricted, with HLA associations seemingly driven largely by CMV exposure. A further reported finding was that TCR beta sequences accurately predicted the HLA-A and HLA-B alleles for most subjects in the first cohort.

The library was built by means of the immunoSEQ multiplex PCR assay. For the multiplex PCR, a mixture combining 60 forward primers for TCR Vbeta segments and 13 reverse primers for TCR Jbeta segments was used. The CDR3 region of rearranged TCR beta genes was amplified from genomic DNA with a multiplex PCR assay. On the Illumina HiSeq System, the amplified TCR beta libraries were sequenced as 87-base-pair reads. Turning to the authors' computational methods: A later analysis counted around 72 million unique TCR beta chains across the 700 or so repertoires, and 9 million to 14 million of these chains were shared by at least two donors. Raw reads were error-corrected and collapsed into unique sequences by a nearest-neighbor algorithm in which closely related sequences were merged to remove PCR and sequencing errors. Alignment of CDR3 sequences to IMGT reference sequences was used to assign V, D and J gene segments. For a sequence to be retained, a match of at least six nucleotides was required to both a V gene segment and a J gene segment. Rearrangements were called productive when the CDR3 lacked stop codons and stayed in frame with V and J; all others were non-productive. CDR3 was defined by IMGT convention, running from the second conserved V-encoded cysteine to the conserved J-encoded phenylalanine. Sequences without an unambiguous match to a single V gene segment were excluded from the earlier analysis of about 600 of the donors. An earlier analysis of almost 600 of the donors classified V segments as functional when productive rearrangements were above 56.7% and as segregating when the standard deviation between donors was above 5%. A statistical classification framework was built to diagnose cytomegalovirus status from the catalog of TCR beta chain sequences. A later analysis assigned V and J genes by comparing TCR nucleotide sequences with IMGT/GENE-DB human TR gene sequences. A later analysis assigned CDR3 sequences and most-parsimonious VDJ recombination scenarios with the TCRdist pipeline. In a later analysis, each TCR beta chain was defined by its CDR3 amino acid sequence together with its V-gene family, and reads lacking a unique V-gene family were excluded. To address suspected cross-contamination and a sequencing artifact, a later analysis removed roughly 580 highly shared, low-generation-probability nucleotide sequences. For each public chain, a later analysis derived a clonal expansion index from normalized ranks of inferred template counts within each repertoire. Generation probabilities in a later analysis came from a VDJ recombination model fitted to out-of-frame rearrangements, and those results were checked against IGoR. A later analysis scored TCR-TCR, TCR-HLA and TCR-CMV co-occurrence with hypergeometric tests, applying a repertoire-size bias correction to TCR pairs. In a later analysis, false discovery rates were estimated by permuting HLA or CMV assignments 20 times. In a later analysis, co-occurring TCRs were grouped using DBSCAN, and TCRdist sequence similarity was added for clustering within HLA-allele-positive subsets. Repertoires with fewer than 30,000 or more than 120,000 public chains, plus five repertoires with anomalous nucleotide sharing, were excluded from co-occurrence clustering. TCRdb obtained this table from immuneACCESS and retained in-frame rearrangements with V and J assigned. These tables miss some clones; where compared with another copy, unresolved V genes account for less than half of the shortfall, and the remainder is unexplained. V and J calls and clone size are those listed in that table; D and trimming were worked out from the DNA. The table for this sample lists 55,000 to 75,000 clones; 55% to 75% of them were counted only once. The ten largest clones take up around 17% of the sample.

The cohort comprised some 700 healthy bone marrow donors. All cohort members were sampled while nominally healthy, although unrecorded immune exposures were likely present. The donor was CMV seropositive and was included in the group of 300 or so seropositive cohort members. A peripheral blood sample was provided by each donor, and peripheral blood mononuclear cells were used for TCR beta sequencing. The Qiagen DNeasy Blood Extraction Kit was used to extract genomic DNA from the blood cell samples. The sample comprised PBMCs. The V and J genes are TRBV11-2 and TRBJ2-3; the D gene is possibly TRBD2, with 5 bases matching. This TCR came from a man in his forties or fifties in good health and CMV-seropositive. The CDR3 has the sequence CASSLERSGNTQYF. Here is the DNA: TGTGCCAGCAGCCTCGAGCGGTCCGGGAATACGCAGTATTTT.